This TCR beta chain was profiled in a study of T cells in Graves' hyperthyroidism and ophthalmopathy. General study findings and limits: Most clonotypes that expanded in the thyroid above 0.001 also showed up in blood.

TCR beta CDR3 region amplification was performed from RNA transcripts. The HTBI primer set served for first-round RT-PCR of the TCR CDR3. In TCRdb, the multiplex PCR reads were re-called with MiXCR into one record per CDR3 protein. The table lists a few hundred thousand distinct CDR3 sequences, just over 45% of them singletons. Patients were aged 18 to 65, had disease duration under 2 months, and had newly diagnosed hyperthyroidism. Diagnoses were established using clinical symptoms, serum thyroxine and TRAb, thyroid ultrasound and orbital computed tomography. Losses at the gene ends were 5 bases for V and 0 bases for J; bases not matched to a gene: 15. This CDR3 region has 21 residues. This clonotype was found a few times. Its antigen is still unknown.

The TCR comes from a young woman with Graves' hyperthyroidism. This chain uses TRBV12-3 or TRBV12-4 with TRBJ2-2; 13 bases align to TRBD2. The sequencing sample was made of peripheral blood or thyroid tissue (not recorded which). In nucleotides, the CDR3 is TGTGCCAGCAGTCCTGGACCCGAACCGACTAGCGGGAGGTCGAACACCGGGGAGCTGTTTTTT. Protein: CASSPGPEPTSGRSNTGELFF.